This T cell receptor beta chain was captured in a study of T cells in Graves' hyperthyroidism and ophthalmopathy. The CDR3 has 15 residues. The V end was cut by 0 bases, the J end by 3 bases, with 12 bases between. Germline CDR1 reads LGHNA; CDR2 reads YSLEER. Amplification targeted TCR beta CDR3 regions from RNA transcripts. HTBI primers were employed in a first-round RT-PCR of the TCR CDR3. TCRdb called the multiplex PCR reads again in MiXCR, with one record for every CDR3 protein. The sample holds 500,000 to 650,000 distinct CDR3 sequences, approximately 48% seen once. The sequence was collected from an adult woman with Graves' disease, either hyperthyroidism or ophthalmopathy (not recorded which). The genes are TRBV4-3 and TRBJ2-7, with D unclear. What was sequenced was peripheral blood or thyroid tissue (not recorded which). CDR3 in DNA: TGCGCCAGCAGCCAAGATATAAGTAGCATCTACGAGCAGTACTTC. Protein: CASSQDISSIYEQYF.